This TCR beta chain originates from a study of control samples from healthy donors and cancer patients. This table comes from immunoSEQ multiplex PCR, and its TCRdb copy is limited to in-frame clones, with some not included. The profile covers 100,000 to 150,000 clones, with 90% appearing a single time and almost 2.5% taken by the ten largest. CDR3 size: 16 residues. The trim removed 5 bases at V and 0 bases at J, leaving 3 bases unmatched. CDR1 is KGHDR, CDR2 SFDVKD, per germline. The chain combines TRBV24-1 with TRBJ2-2; 9 positions match TRBD1. The sample taken for sequencing was blood. The receptor comes from a man aged 18 to 35 in good health. The CDR3 spells CATSARQGANTGELFF. CDR3 coding DNA: TGTGCCACCAGTGCCAGACAGGGGGCGAACACCGGGGAGCTGTTTTTT.